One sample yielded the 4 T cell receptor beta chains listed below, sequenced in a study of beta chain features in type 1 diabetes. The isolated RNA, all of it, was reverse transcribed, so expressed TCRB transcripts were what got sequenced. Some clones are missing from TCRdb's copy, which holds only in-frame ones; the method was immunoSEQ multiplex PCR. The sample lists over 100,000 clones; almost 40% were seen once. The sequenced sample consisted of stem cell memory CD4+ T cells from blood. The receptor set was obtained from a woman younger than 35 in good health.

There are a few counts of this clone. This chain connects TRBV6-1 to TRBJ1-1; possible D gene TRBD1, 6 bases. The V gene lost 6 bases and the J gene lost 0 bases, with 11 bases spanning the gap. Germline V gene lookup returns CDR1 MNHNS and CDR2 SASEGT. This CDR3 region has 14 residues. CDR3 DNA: TGTGCCAGCAGAACGGACAGAGTGAACACTGAAGCTTTCTTT. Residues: CASRTDRVNTEAFF.

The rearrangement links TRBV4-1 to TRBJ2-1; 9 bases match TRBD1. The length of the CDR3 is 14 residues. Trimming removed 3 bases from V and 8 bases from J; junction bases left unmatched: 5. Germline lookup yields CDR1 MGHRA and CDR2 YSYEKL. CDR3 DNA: TGCGCCAGCAGCCACGGACAGGGGCGCGATGAGCAGTTCTTC. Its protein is CASSHGQGRDEQFF.

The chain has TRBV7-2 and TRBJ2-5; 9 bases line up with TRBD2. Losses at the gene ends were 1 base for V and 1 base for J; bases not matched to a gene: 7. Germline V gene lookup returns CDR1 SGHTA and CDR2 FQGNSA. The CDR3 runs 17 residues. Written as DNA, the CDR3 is TGTGCCAGCAGCTTAGGAACGGCGCGGGAGGGCCAAGAGACCCAGTACTTC. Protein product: CASSLGTAREGQETQYF.

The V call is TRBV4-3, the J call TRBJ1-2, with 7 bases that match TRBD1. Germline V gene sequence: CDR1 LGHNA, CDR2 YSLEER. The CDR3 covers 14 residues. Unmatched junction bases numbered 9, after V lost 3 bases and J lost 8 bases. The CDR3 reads CASSHTGTVSGYTF. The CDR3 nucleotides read TGCGCCAGCAGCCACACCGGGACAGTCTCCGGCTACACCTTC.